This entry lists 26 T cell receptor beta chains sequenced from one sample in a study of control samples from healthy donors and cancer patients. Libraries were prepared by immunoSEQ multiplex PCR; TCRdb keeps only in-frame clonotypes and omits some of them. The table lists over 150,000 clones, roughly 92% of them singletons. The sequencing sample was made of blood. The source of these receptors is a woman between 18 and 29 years old in good health.

This chain links TRBV6-2 or TRBV6-3 with TRBJ1-1; 9 positions match TRBD1. The CDR3 sequence is 14 residues long. V was clipped by 6 bases and J by 2 bases; unmatched bases: 4. The germline V gene encodes CDR1 MNHEY and CDR2 SVGEGT. CDR3 coding DNA: TGTGCCAGCAGCCGGGGACAGGGAAACACTGAAGCTTTCTTT. Translated: CASSRGQGNTEAFF.

The J gene is TRBJ1-1, the V gene TRBV12-3 or TRBV12-4, with no clear D. There are 12 residues in the CDR3. Trimming removed 2 bases at V and 4 bases at J, with 5 bases between. The DNA for the CDR3 is TGTGCCAGCAGTTTACCGGGCACTGAAGCTTTCTTT. It yields the protein CASSLPGTEAFF.

This clone came up once. The rearrangement uses TRBV7-3 and TRBJ1-1; tentative D call: TRBD1 (5 bases). Germline V gene sequence: CDR1 SGHTA, CDR2 FQGTGA. The germline V and J ends were trimmed by 6 bases and 6 bases, with 14 bases remaining between them. The CDR3 loop spans 13 amino acids. The chain's CDR3 is CASRLDKAPEAFF. The CDR3 nucleotides are TGTGCCAGCAGACTGGACAAAGCCCCTGAAGCTTTCTTT. Drawing the rest from reference TRBV7-3 and TRBJ1-1, the complete variable domain is GAGVSQTPSNKVTEKGKYVELRCDPISGHTALYWYRQSLGQGPEFLIYFQGTGAADDSGLPNDRFFAVRPEGSVSTLKIQRTERGDSAVYLCASRLDKAPEAFFGQGTRLTVV.

J is TRBJ1-2 and V is TRBV6-2 or TRBV6-3; possibly TRBD1 for D (6 bases). The CDR3 runs to 14 residues. The germline gives CDR1 MNHEY, CDR2 SVGEGT. Trimming pared 6 bases from V and 8 bases from J, leaving 19 bases between. CDR3 protein: CASSSPGAGGGYTF. DNA for the CDR3: TGTGCCAGCAGCTCCCCGGGGGCAGGAGGAGGCTACACCTTC.

The CDR3 protein is CASSLAGLMHPSEAFF. DNA for the CDR3: TGCGCCAGCAGCTTGGCGGGGCTTATGCATCCATCTGAAGCTTTCTTT. The V gene is TRBV5-1, the J gene TRBJ1-1, with D possibly TRBD1 on 5 matching bases. This CDR3 region has 16 residues. Germline V gene sequence: CDR1 SGHRS, CDR2 YFSETQ. V was shortened by 0 bases and J by 6 bases, with 18 bases between the two germline ends.

J is TRBJ2-1 and V is TRBV3-1 (or the pseudogene TRBV3-2), with D perhaps matching TRBD1 (5 bases). The CDR3 spans 14 residues. Germline assignment: CDR1 LGHDT and CDR2 YNNKEL (reference sequence). V dropped 3 bases and J dropped 8 bases, with 14 bases sitting between them. The CDR3 loop is CASSHDSGLYEQFF. The CDR3 DNA sequence: TGTGCCAGCAGCCATGACTCAGGGTTATATGAGCAGTTCTTC.

This sequence joins TRBV4-3 and TRBJ1-2; D ambiguous. Germline CDR1 is LGHNA and CDR2 is YSLEER. V gave up 3 bases and J gave up 4 bases, with 9 bases separating them. The CDR3 consists of 13 residues. The CDR3 DNA reads TGCGCCAGCAGCCAGGGGAAAGGCTATGGCTACACCTTC. Its translation is CASSQGKGYGYTF.

This chain links TRBV6-5 with TRBJ1-3; a weak D match, TRBD1 (5 bases). V lost 0 bases and J 4 bases, leaving 10 bases between the germline ends. This CDR3 comprises 15 residues. From germline, CDR1 is MNHEY and CDR2 SVGAGI. The CDR3 loop reads CASSYSGAAGNTIYF. The CDR3 bases are TGTGCCAGCAGTTACTCAGGGGCCGCGGGAAACACCATATATTTT.

This chain links TRBV7-3 with TRBJ1-2; D not resolved. The germline gives CDR1 SGHTA, CDR2 FQGTGA. The ends were cut back, 5 bases at V and 0 bases at J, with 7 bases in the middle. CDR3 size: 13 residues. In nucleotides, the CDR3 is TGTGCCAGCAGCCCAGATTCTAACTATGGCTACACCTTC. It translates to CASSPDSNYGYTF.

J is TRBJ2-7 and V is TRBV11-3; 8 bases are a match to TRBD1. This CDR3 region has 15 residues. Germline lookup yields CDR1 SGHNT and CDR2 YENEEA. V shed 5 bases and J 7 bases; nucleotides not matched to a gene: 13. CDR3 in DNA: TGTGCCAGCAGCCCCAGGACAGGGCGGTCGGAAGAGCAGTACTTC. Translation gives CASSPRTGRSEEQYF.

This clone came up a few times. The rearrangement uses TRBV7-9 and TRBJ1-2; weak D call: TRBD1 (6 bases). V was clipped by 7 bases and J by 8 bases, with 14 bases between them. Germline values: CDR1 SEHNR, CDR2 FQNEAQ (reference sequence). The CDR3 runs 12 residues. CDR3 sequence reads: CASTQQGSGYTF. CDR3 nucleotides: TGTGCCAGCACCCAACAGGGATCAGGCTACACCTTC.

This clone was recorded only once. The rearrangement joins TRBV13 to TRBJ2-5, with D maybe TRBD2 (6 bases). Germline V lookup: CDR1 PRHDT, CDR2 FYEKMQ (reference sequence). The V gene lost 5 bases and the J gene lost 5 bases, with 15 bases spanning the gap. This CDR3 spans 14 amino acids. CDR3: CASSDGSQEETQYF. The DNA for the CDR3 is TGTGCCAGCAGCGACGGGAGCCAGGAGGAGACCCAGTACTTC.

The rearrangement uses TRBV4-1 and TRBJ2-3; 8 positions match TRBD1. The V gene end was trimmed by 0 bases and the J gene end by 4 bases; junction bases not matched to a gene: 6. The germline CDR1 and CDR2 sequences are MGHRA and YSYEKL. CDR3 length: 16 residues. The CDR3 DNA reads TGCGCCAGCAGCCAAGATCCTGGACAGGGCTCAGATACGCAGTATTTT. It yields the protein CASSQDPGQGSDTQYF.

The V and J genes are TRBV7-6 and TRBJ2-7; D not certain. The CDR3 contains 16 residues. V gave up 2 bases and J gave up 6 bases, with 20 bases separating them. Germline V lookup: CDR1 SGHVS, CDR2 FNYEAQ. The CDR3 protein is CASSLNPLVQRAEQYF. CDR3 coding DNA: TGTGCCAGCAGCTTAAATCCCCTTGTCCAAAGGGCCGAGCAGTACTTC.

On this clone: The sample contains more than one DNA sequence encoding this CDR3. The chain couples TRBV9 to TRBJ1-5; D is ambiguous. Per germline, CDR1 SGDLS and CDR2 YYNGEE. Trimming stripped 0 bases from V and 2 bases from J, with 9 bases between. The CDR3 length is 15 residues. The CDR3 DNA reads as TGTGCCAGCAGCGTAGGCGGTGGTGGCAATCAGCCCCAGCATTTT. Translating gives CASSVGGGGNQPQHF.

The genes are TRBV6-5 and TRBJ1-1, with D tentatively TRBD1 (5 bases). Trimming removed 5 bases at V and 1 base at J, with 11 bases between. In germline, CDR1 is MNHEY, CDR2 SVGAGI. This CDR3 has 14 amino acids. The CDR3 DNA reads TGTGCCAGCAGTAGGGGTCTGGGGAACACTGAAGCTTTCTTT. Its protein is CASSRGLGNTEAFF.

This sequence joins TRBV11-1 and TRBJ1-1; D might be TRBD1 (5 bases). V lost 4 bases, J lost 0 bases, and 15 bases lay in between. There are 16 residues in the CDR3. Germline V gives CDR1 SGHAT, CDR2 FQDESV (reference sequence). The CDR3 nucleotides read TGTGCCAGCAGCTCGGGGGATAGGGTGATGAACACTGAAGCTTTCTTT. Translation gives CASSSGDRVMNTEAFF.

The CDR3 spells CASSQDVGGTTEAFF. Here the CDR3 DNA reads TGTGCCAGCAGCCAAGATGTGGGTGGAACCACTGAAGCTTTCTTT. The rearrangement uses TRBV3-1 (or the pseudogene TRBV3-2) and TRBJ1-1, with D unresolved. Germline V lookup: CDR1 LGHDT, CDR2 YNNKEL (reference sequence). Trimming removed 0 bases at V and 4 bases at J, with 12 bases between. The CDR3 spans 15 residues.

The gene calls are TRBV29-1 and TRBJ2-3; TRBD1 aligns across 11 bases. The CDR3 runs to 15 residues. From germline, CDR1 is SQVTM and CDR2 ANQGSEA. Trimming took 5 bases from V and 3 from J; bases not matched to a gene: 7. The CDR3 reads CSVSGTGGGTDTQYF. The CDR3, as DNA: TGCAGCGTTAGTGGGACAGGGGGAGGGACAGATACGCAGTATTTT.

The chain combines TRBV9 with TRBJ2-5, with D maybe TRBD2 (5 bases). Trimming removed 2 bases from V and 5 bases from J, with 16 bases in between. This CDR3 comprises 15 residues. Germline CDR1 is SGDLS and CDR2 is YYNGEE. CDR3 nucleotide sequence: TGTGCCAGCAGCGTGACCGGAGTAGGGAGCGAGACCCAGTACTTC. It encodes CASSVTGVGSETQYF.

J is TRBJ2-1 and V is TRBV6-6; 10 bases are shared with TRBD2. J gave up 2 bases and V 5 bases, and 3 bases lay outside the gene matches. Germline values: CDR1 MNHNY, CDR2 SVGAGI (reference sequence). The length of the CDR3 is 15 residues. This CDR3 is CASSPSGRTYNEQFF. For the CDR3, the DNA is TGTGCCAGCAGTCCTAGCGGGAGAACCTACAATGAGCAGTTCTTC.

The chain joins TRBV11-3 to TRBJ2-5; 10 nucleotides agree with TRBD2. The V and J ends lost 1 base and 3 bases, in that order; junction bases with no gene match: 2. The CDR3 extends over 15 amino acids. In germline, CDR1 is SGHNT, CDR2 YENEEA. The CDR3: CASSLVLAGEETQYF. The CDR3 region has the DNA TGTGCCAGCAGCTTAGTCCTAGCGGGGGAAGAGACCCAGTACTTC.

This clone was found once. The V and J genes are TRBV2 and TRBJ1-2; the D gene is possibly TRBD1 (5 bases). V was pared by 7 bases and J by 4 bases, with 10 bases between. The germline CDR1 and CDR2 sequences are SNHLY and FYNNEI. The CDR3 consists of 12 residues. In nucleotides, the CDR3 is TGTGCCAGCAAAAGGGACTCCTATGGCTACACCTTC. It specifies CASKRDSYGYTF.

This chain connects TRBV19 to TRBJ2-7; no reliable D call. Trimming shortened V by 7 bases and J by 6 bases, and 13 bases separated the two germline ends. Germline loops: CDR1 LNHDA, CDR2 SQIVND (reference sequence). This CDR3 has 12 residues. CDR3 protein: CASTTQRGEQYF. As DNA, the CDR3 is TGTGCCAGTACCACACAACGTGGCGAGCAGTACTTC.

The chain combines TRBV5-1 with TRBJ1-1; the D is unclear. CDR1 is SGHRS, CDR2 YFSETQ, per germline. Trimming shortened V by 0 bases and J by 0 bases, and 6 bases separated the two germline ends. The CDR3 runs to 14 residues. This CDR3 reads CASSLGTVNTEAFF. In nucleotides, the CDR3 is TGCGCCAGCAGCTTGGGGACGGTGAACACTGAAGCTTTCTTT.

About this clone itself: At one end the junction does not follow the germline gene, possibly because of a read error. The chain is built from TRBV24-1 and TRBJ2-2, with a tentative D call TRBD2 (5 bases). The CDR3 runs 16 residues. Germline-derived CDR1 and CDR2 are KGHDR and SFDVKD. The CDR3 here is CVTTYRRGSFTGELFF. In DNA, the CDR3 is TGTGTCACCACCTATCGTAGAGGGAGTTTCACCGGGGAGCTGTTTTTT.